The clone carrying this T cell receptor beta chain was recorded many times. Its antigen is unidentified. Germline V gene data show CDR1 as SEHNR and CDR2 as FQNEAQ (reference sequence). The CDR3 spans 12 residues. The ends lost 6 bases at V and 4 bases at J; junction bases unmatched: 0. These data are taken from a study of T cell repertoires in cytomegalovirus infection. About the research overall: Signatures in public TCR beta sequences pointed to both CMV infection and matching HLA type. Notes on the study in general: CMV-specific TCR beta clonotypes restricted by HLA-C dominated the ex vivo response. Based on cumulative public TCR beta family frequency, carriers of CMV plus the relevant HLA were identified.

TCRdb reanalysed the reads using MiXCR and keeps one entry per CDR3 protein. The sample holds 200,000 to 300,000 distinct CDR3 sequences, approximately 13% seen once. The specimen sequenced was PBMCs. The TCR was taken from a human donor in good health (CMV status not recorded). Some clones in this sample may be carry-over from other donors' samples. This chain joins TRBV7-9 and TRBJ2-5, with 9 bases identical to TRBD2. In DNA form, the CDR3 reads TGTGCCAGCAGTAGCGGGAGAGAGACCCAGTACTTC. Its translation is CASSSGRETQYF.